Shown below are 13 T cell receptor beta chains from a single sample sequenced in a study of blood T cells in healthy people across ages. The authors ran a second PCR of about 6 to 11 cycles using a sample-barcoded 5' primer and a J-beta primer mix. TCRdb itself ran the 5' RACE reads through MiXCR, one entry per CDR3 protein. The sample has roughly 1,800,000 distinct CDR3 sequences; 49% are singletons. The sequencing sample was made of blood. The receptors stem from a woman aged 40-49 years in good health.

A remark on this clonotype: Compared with germline, one end of the junction differs, possibly owing to a read error. This sequence joins TRBV29-1 and TRBJ1-2; D gene ambiguous. Germline CDR1 reads SQVTM; CDR2 reads ANQGSEA. CDR3 length: 11 residues. CDR3 loop: CNVVGNYGYTF. The CDR3 DNA is TGCAACGTTGTAGGGAACTATGGCTACACCTTC.

CDR3 in DNA: TGCGCCAGCAGCAGTACTAGCGGGGACTCATTATATCGCAATGAGCAGTACTTC. Translated, it gives CASSSTSGDSLYRNEQYF. The J gene is TRBJ2-7, the V gene TRBV4-1; 10 bases agree with TRBD2. CDR3 length equals 18 residues. The V and J ends lost 5 bases and 7 bases, in that order; junction bases with no gene match: 20. The germline V gene encodes CDR1 MGHRA and CDR2 YSYEKL.

The chain is built from TRBV18 and TRBJ2-5; TRBD1 or TRBD2 may be the D gene (5 bases each). V gave up 2 bases and J gave up 10 bases, with 17 bases separating them. This CDR3 comprises 14 residues. Germline assignment: CDR1 KGHSH and CDR2 LQKENI. In DNA, the CDR3 is TGTGCCAGCTCACCAGGGGACCCCGGAAGGAGCCAGTACTTC. This codes for CASSPGDPGRSQYF.

This clonotype was counted only a few times. The J gene is TRBJ1-2, the V gene TRBV20-1, with unresolved D. The germline CDR1 and CDR2 sequences are DFQATT and SNEGSKA (reference sequence). V gave up 6 bases and J gave up 2 bases, with 13 bases separating them. The CDR3 is made up of 13 amino acids. The CDR3 protein is CSAALLQNYGYTF. CDR3 bases: TGCAGTGCAGCCCTCCTTCAGAACTATGGCTACACCTTC.

The V and J genes are TRBV7-9 and TRBJ1-2; maybe TRBD1 (5 bases). Germline values: CDR1 SEHNR, CDR2 FQNEAQ (reference sequence). This CDR3 is built from 13 residues. Deletions cut 6 bases from V and 3 bases from J, with 11 bases between. Written as DNA, the CDR3 is TGTGCCAGCAGGTCGGGGGATTACTATGGCTACACCTTC. The encoded protein is CASRSGDYYGYTF. Variable domain in full (rest from reference TRBV7-9 and TRBJ1-2): DTGVSQNPRHKITKRGQNVTFRCDPISEHNRLYWYRQTLGQGPEFLTYFQNEAQLEKSRLLSDRFSAERPKGSFSTLEIQRTEQGDSAMYLCASRSGDYYGYTFGSGTRLTVV.

The V call is TRBV5-1, the J call TRBJ2-3; D is undetermined. Germline V CDR1 and CDR2: SGHRS, YFSETQ. The length of the CDR3 is 14 residues. Trimming left V 4 bases short and J 4 bases short, with 13 bases between. The CDR3, as DNA: TGCGCCAGCAGCCCGGGCTCTGTGGCAGATACGCAGTATTTT. It encodes CASSPGSVADTQYF.

The V call is TRBV2, the J call TRBJ1-2; D call uncertain. With 10 bases removed from V and 6 bases from J, the gap between germline ends came to 24 bases. This CDR3 region has 15 residues. Germline V CDR1 and CDR2: SNHLY, FYNNEI. The CDR3 DNA reads as TGTGCCACGGCGATGACGGCCGGTGGGATAAATGGCTACACCTTC. This translates into CATAMTAGGINGYTF.

The chain combines TRBV5-1 with TRBJ1-2; D uncertain. Germline V CDR1 and CDR2: SGHRS, YFSETQ. The V end was cut by 4 bases, the J end by 6 bases, with 13 bases between. The CDR3 is made up of 13 amino acids. The CDR3 loop reads CASSDRMEDGYTF. Here the CDR3 DNA reads TGCGCCAGCAGCGATCGCATGGAGGATGGCTACACCTTC.

The chain is built from TRBV10-3 and TRBJ2-5; 8 nucleotides line up with TRBD2. Germline lookup yields CDR1 ENHRY and CDR2 SYGVKD. The CDR3 has 14 residues. Trimming cost V 4 bases and J 3 bases; bases outside gene matches: 4. CDR3 loop: CAISGKRGKETQYF. CDR3 nucleotide sequence: TGTGCCATCAGTGGGAAGCGGGGGAAAGAGACCCAGTACTTC.

The chain joins TRBV6-5 to TRBJ2-3, with 10 bases aligning to TRBD2. The junction had 1 base not matched to a gene; V was cut back by 5 bases and J by 2 bases. The CDR3 extends over 14 amino acids. From germline, CDR1 is MNHEY and CDR2 SVGAGI. This CDR3 reads CASSTSGDTDTQYF. The DNA of the CDR3 is TGTGCCAGCAGTACTAGCGGGGACACAGATACGCAGTATTTT.

The table lists this clonotype with a count of one. The CDR3 DNA is TGTGCCAGCAGCGGAGGGGACAGGGTTGGGACAGATACGCAGTATTTT. This encodes CASSGGDRVGTDTQYF. The chain joins TRBV9 to TRBJ2-3, with 9 bases lining up with TRBD1. J was trimmed by 3 bases and V by 3 bases; bases with no gene match: 8. The CDR3 is made up of 16 amino acids. Germline CDR1 and CDR2: SGDLS and YYNGEE.

The J gene is TRBJ2-7, the V gene TRBV6-2 or TRBV6-3; TRBD2 agrees at 11 bases. Germline-derived CDR1 and CDR2 are MNHEY and SVGEGT. The V segment lost 6 bases and the J segment 5 bases; nucleotides outside the gene matches: 12. The CDR3 length is 16 residues. CDR3 in DNA: TGTGCCAGCAGCTCACCCCATAGCGGGGGGGCCGACGAGCAGTACTTC. Protein product: CASSSPHSGGADEQYF.

The chain couples TRBV7-2 to TRBJ2-1; 9 bases are shared with TRBD2. With 3 bases clipped from V and 8 bases from J, the junction kept 2 bases outside the gene matches. The CDR3 consists of 13 residues. In germline, CDR1 is SGHTA, CDR2 FQGNSA. Written as DNA, the CDR3 is TGTGCCAGCAGCTTCATAGCGGGGGATGAGCAGTTCTTC. The encoded protein is CASSFIAGDEQFF.